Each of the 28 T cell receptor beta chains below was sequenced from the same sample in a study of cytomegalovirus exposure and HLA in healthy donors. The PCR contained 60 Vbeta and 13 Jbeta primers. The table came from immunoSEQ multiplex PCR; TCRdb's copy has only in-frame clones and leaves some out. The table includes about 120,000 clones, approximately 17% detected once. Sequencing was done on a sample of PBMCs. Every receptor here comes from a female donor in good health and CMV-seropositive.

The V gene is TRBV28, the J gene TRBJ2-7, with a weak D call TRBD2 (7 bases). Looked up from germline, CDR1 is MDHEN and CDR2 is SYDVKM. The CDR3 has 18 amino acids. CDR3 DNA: TGTACCCGGGAGACCCTACGGAGGGGGGGCTGGAGGACCTACGAGCAGTACTTC. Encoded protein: CTRETLRRGGWRTYEQYF.

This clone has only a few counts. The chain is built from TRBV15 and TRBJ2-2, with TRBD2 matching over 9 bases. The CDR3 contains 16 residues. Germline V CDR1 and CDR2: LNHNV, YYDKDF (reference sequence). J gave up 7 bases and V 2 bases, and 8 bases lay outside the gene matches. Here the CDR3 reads CATSRNQLAGNGELFF. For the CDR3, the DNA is TGTGCCACCAGCAGAAACCAACTAGCGGGTAACGGGGAGCTGTTTTTT. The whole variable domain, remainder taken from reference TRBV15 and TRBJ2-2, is DAMVIQNPRYQVTQFGKPVTLSCSQTLNHNVMYWYQQKSSQAPKLLFHYYDKDFNNEADTPDNFQSRRPNTSFCFLDIRSPGLGDTAMYLCATSRNQLAGNGELFFGEGSRLTVL.

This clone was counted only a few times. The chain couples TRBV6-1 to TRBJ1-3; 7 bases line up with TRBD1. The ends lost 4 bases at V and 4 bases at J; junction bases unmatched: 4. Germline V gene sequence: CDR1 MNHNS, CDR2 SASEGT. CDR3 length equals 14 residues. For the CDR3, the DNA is TGTGCCAGCAGTGTCGACAGGGTCGGAAACACCATATATTTT. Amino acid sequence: CASSVDRVGNTIYF.

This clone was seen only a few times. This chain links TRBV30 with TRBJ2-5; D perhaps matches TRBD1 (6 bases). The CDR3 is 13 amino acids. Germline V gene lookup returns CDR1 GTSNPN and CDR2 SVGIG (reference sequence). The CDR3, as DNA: TGTGCAGTTAGTAACAGGGCCCAAGAGACCCAGTACTTC. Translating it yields CAVSNRAQETQYF. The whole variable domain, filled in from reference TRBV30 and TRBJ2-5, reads SQTIHQWPATLVQPVGSPLSLECTVEGTSNPNLYWYRQAAGRGLQLLFYSVGIGQISSEVPQNLSASRPQDRQFILSSKKLLLSDSGFYLCAVSNRAQETQYFGPGTRLLVL.

The CDR3 nucleotides are TGCGCCAGCAGCCAGACAGGGATCCCTGAAGCTTTCTTT. It codes for CASSQTGIPEAFF. The rearrangement links TRBV4-1 to TRBJ1-1; 7 bases align to TRBD1. Germline V gives CDR1 MGHRA, CDR2 YSYEKL. The CDR3 has 13 residues. V lost 3 bases, J lost 6 bases, and 4 bases stayed unmatched.

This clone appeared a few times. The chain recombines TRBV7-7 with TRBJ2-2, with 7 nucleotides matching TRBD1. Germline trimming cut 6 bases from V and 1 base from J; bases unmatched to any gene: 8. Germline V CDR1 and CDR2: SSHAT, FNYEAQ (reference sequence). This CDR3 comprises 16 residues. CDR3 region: CASRAGGAVNTGELFF. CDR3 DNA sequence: TGTGCCAGCAGGGCAGGGGGTGCGGTGAACACCGGGGAGCTGTTTTTT. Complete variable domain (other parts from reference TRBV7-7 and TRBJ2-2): GAGVSQSPRYKVTKRGQDVTLRCDPISSHATLYWYQQALGQGPEFLTYFNYEAQPDKSGLPSDRFSAERPEGSISTLTIQRTEQRDSAMYRCASRAGGAVNTGELFFGEGSRLTVL.

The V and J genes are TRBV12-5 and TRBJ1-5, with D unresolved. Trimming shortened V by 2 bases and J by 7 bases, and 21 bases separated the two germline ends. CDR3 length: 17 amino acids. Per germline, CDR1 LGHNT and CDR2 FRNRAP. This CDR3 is CASGLLTLISTGQPQHF. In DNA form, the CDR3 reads TGTGCTAGTGGTTTGTTGACCCTGATTTCAACCGGGCAGCCCCAGCATTTT.

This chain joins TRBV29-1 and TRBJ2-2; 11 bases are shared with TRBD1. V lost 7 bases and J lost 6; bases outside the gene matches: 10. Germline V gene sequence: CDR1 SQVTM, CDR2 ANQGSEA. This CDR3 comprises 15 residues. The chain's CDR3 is CSAKRGQGVSGELFF. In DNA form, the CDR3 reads TGCAGCGCCAAGAGGGGACAGGGGGTATCCGGGGAGCTGTTTTTT.

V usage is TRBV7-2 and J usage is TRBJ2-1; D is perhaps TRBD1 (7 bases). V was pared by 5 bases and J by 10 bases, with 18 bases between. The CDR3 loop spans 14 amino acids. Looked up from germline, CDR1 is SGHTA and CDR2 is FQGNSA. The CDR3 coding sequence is TGTGCCAGCAGCCTTCGCCCCCAGGGGGGCGAGCAGTTCTTC. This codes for CASSLRPQGGEQFF.

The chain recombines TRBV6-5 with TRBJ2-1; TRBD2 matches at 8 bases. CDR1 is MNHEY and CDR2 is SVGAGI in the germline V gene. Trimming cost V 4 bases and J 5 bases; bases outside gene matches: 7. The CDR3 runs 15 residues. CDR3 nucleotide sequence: TGTGCCAGCAGTTCGGGGGGGAATTCGAACAATGAGCAGTTCTTC. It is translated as CASSSGGNSNNEQFF.

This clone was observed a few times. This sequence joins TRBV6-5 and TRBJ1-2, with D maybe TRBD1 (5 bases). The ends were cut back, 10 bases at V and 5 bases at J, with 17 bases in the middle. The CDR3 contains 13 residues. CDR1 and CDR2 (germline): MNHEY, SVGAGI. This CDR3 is CATRLRRGYGYTF. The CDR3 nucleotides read TGTGCCACCAGACTACGGAGGGGATATGGCTACACCTTC.

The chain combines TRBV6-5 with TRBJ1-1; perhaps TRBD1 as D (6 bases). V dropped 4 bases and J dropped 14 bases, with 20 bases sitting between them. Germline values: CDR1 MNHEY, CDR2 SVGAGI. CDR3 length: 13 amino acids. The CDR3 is CASSFGAGGLVFF. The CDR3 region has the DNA TGTGCCAGCAGTTTTGGGGCGGGGGGCCTTGTCTTCTTT.

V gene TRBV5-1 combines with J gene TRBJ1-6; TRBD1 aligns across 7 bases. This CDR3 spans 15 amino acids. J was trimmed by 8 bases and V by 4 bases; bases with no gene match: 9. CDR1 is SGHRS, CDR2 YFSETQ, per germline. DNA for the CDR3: TGCGCCAGCAGCGCCTCCAACAGGGGATATTCACCCCTCCACTTT. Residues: CASSASNRGYSPLHF.

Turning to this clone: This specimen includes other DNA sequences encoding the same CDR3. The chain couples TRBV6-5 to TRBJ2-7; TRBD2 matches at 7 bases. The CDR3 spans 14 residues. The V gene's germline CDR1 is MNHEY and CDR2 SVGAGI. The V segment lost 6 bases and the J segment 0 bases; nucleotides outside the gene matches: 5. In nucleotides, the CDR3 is TGTGCCAGCAGCAGACTAGCTGGCTCCTACGAGCAGTACTTC. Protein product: CASSRLAGSYEQYF.

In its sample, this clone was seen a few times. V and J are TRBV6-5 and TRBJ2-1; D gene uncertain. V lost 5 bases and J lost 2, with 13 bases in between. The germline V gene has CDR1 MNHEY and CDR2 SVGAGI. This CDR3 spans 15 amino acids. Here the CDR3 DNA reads TGTGCCAGCAGTCTCCGCTCTAGGACCTACAATGAGCAGTTCTTC. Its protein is CASSLRSRTYNEQFF.

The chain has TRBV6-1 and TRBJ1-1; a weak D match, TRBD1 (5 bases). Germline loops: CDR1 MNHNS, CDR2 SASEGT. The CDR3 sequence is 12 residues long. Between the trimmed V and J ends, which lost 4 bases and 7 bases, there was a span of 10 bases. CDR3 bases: TGTGCCAGCAGTGTTGGGAGGGGTGAAGCTTTCTTT. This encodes CASSVGRGEAFF.

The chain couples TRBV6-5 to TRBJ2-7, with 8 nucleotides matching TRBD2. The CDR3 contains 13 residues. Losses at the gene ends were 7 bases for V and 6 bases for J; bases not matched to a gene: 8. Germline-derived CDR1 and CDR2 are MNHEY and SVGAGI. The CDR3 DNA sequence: TGTGCCAGCAAAAAGCGGGAGATGCTCGAGCAGTACTTC. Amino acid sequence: CASKKREMLEQYF.

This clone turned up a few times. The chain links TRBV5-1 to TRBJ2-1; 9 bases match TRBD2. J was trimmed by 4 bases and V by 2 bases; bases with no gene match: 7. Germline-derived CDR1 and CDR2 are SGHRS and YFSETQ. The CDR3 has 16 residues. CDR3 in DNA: TGCGCCAGCAGCTTTCCCCCTAGCGGGGTTTACAATGAGCAGTTCTTC. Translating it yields CASSFPPSGVYNEQFF.

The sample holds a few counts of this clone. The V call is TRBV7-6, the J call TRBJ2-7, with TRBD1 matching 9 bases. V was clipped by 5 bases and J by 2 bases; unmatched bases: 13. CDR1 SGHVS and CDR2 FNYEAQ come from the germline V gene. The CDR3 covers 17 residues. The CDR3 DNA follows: TGTGCCAGCAGCGCATATCTCCGGGACAGGGAACCCTACGAGCAGTACTTC. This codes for CASSAYLRDREPYEQYF.

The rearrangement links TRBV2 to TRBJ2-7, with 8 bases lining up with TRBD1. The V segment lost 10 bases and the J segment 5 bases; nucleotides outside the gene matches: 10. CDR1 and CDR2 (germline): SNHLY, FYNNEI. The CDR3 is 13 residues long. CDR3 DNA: TGTGCCACCTCACGGACAGGGTTTGACGAGCAGTACTTC. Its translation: CATSRTGFDEQYF.

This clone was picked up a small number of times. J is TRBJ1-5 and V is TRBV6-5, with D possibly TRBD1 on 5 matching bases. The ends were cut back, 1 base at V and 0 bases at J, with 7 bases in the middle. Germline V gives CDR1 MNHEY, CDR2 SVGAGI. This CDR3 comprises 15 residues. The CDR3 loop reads CASSYFGGSNQPQHF. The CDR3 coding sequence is TGTGCCAGCAGTTACTTCGGGGGTAGCAATCAGCCCCAGCATTTT.

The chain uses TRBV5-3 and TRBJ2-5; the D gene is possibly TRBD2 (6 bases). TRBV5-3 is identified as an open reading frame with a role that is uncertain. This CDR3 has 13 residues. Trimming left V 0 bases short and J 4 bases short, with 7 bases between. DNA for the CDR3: TGTGCCAGAAGCTTGGAAGCGGGAGAGACCCAGTACTTC. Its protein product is CARSLEAGETQYF.

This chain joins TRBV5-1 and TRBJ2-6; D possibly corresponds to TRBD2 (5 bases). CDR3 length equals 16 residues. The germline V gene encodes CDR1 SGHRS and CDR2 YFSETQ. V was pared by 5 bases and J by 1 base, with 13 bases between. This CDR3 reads CASSYTGISGANVLTF. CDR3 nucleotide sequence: TGCGCCAGCAGTTACACCGGGATTTCTGGGGCCAACGTCCTGACTTTC.

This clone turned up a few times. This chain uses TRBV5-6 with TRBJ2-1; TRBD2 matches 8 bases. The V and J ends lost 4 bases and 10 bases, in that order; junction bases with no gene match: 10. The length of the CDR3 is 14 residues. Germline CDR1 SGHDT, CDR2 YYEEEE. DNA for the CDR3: TGTGCCAGCAGCCCGGGACTAGGGACCAGGGAGCAGTTCTTC. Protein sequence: CASSPGLGTREQFF.

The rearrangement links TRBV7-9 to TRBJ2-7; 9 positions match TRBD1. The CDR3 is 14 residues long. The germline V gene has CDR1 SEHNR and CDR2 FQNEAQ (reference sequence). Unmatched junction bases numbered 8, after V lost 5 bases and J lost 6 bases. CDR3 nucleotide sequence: TGTGCCAGCAGCCCGGGGACAGGGTATCGCGAGCAGTACTTC. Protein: CASSPGTGYREQYF.

CDR3 bases: TGTGCCAGCAGCTCAGGGGGCTGGGGCACTGAAGCTTTCTTT. This encodes CASSSGGWGTEAFF. The chain uses TRBV9 and TRBJ1-1, with 8 nucleotides matching TRBD1. The germline gives CDR1 SGDLS, CDR2 YYNGEE. With 4 bases clipped from V and 4 bases from J, the junction kept 6 bases outside the gene matches. CDR3 length: 14 amino acids.

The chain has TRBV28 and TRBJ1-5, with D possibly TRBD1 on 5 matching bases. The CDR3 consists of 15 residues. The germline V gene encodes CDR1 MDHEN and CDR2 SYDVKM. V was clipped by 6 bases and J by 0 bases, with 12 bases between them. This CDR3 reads CASRDPGFSNQPQHF. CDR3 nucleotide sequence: TGTGCCAGCAGAGATCCAGGGTTTAGCAATCAGCCCCAGCATTTT.

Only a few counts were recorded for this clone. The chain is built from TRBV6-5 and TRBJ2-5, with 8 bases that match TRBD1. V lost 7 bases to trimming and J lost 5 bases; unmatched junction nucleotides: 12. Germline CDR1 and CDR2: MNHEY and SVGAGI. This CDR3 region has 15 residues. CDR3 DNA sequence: TGTGCCAGCAACTTGCGACAGGGGTACTGGGAGACCCAGTACTTC. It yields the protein CASNLRQGYWETQYF.